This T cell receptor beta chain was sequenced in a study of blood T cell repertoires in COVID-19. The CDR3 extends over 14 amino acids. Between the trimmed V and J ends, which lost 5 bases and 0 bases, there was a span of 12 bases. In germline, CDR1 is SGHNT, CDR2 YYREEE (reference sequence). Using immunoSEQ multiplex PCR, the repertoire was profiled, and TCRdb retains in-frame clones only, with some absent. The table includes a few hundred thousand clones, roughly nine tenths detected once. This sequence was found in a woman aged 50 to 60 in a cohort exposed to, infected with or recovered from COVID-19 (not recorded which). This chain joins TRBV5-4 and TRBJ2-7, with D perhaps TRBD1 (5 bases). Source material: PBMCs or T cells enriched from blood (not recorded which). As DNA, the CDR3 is TGTGCCAGCAGGAGCACAGGCCCCTCCTACGAGCAGTACTTC. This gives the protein CASRSTGPSYEQYF.